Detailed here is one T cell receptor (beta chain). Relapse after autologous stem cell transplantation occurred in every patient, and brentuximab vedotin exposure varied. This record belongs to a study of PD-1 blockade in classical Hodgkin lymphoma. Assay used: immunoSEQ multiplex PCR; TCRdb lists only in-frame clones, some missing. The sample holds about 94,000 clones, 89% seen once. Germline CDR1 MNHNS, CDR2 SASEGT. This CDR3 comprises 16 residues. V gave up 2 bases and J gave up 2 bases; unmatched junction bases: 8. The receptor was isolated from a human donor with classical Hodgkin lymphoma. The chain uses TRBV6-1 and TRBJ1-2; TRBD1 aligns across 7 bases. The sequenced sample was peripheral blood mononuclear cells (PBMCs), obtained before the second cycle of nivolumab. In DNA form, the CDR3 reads TGTGCCAGCAGTGAACGATGGACAGGAGCCAACTATGGCTACACCTTC. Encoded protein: CASSERWTGANYGYTF.